This T cell receptor beta chain was identified during a study of post-analysis software for immune sequencing data. Study-level background: Patients with relapsing-remitting, secondary progressive and progressive-relapsing multiple sclerosis courses were all represented.

Unique molecular identifiers were present in the TCR beta cDNA libraries. Researchers reported a few hundred thousand cDNA molecules coming from about 0.98 to 11 million T cells. TCRdb re-derived calls from the PCR reads in MiXCR, one entry per CDR3 protein. The sample contains about 820,000 distinct CDR3 sequences, 53% of which appear only once. This CDR3 region has 16 residues. The ends lost 0 bases at V and 2 bases at J; junction bases unmatched: 10. CDR1 is DFQATT and CDR2 is SNEGSKA in the germline V gene (reference sequence). Study observations and caveats: Multiple sclerosis was associated with a significant reduction in normalized Chao1 diversity relative to controls. Samples from a shared batch, those prepared together, strongly co-clustered by F measure. Several TRBV segments, TRBV5-6, TRBV5-1 and TRBV20-1 among them, were found more frequent in patients than controls.

To note about this clonotype: The target antigen is unknown.

Material for sequencing was blood. V usage is TRBV20-1 and J usage is TRBJ2-7; 7 bases are a match to TRBD2. The sequence came from a girl between 5 and 17 years old with multiple sclerosis. CDR3 amino acids: CSARDWGGRFAYEQYF. Here the CDR3 DNA reads TGCAGTGCTAGAGATTGGGGGGGGAGATTCGCCTACGAGCAGTACTTC.